This T cell receptor beta chain appears in the sequencing data of a study of T cells in Graves' hyperthyroidism and ophthalmopathy. The sample holds many counts of this clonotype. TCR beta CDR3 regions were amplified from RNA transcripts. The HTBI primer set was used in a first-round RT-PCR of the TCR CDR3. A single record per CDR3 protein comes from TCRdb applying MiXCR to the multiplex PCR reads. The sample lists some 250,000 distinct CDR3 sequences; roughly 14% were seen once. V was shortened by 4 bases and J by 7 bases, with 13 bases between the two germline ends. CDR3 size: 13 residues. Germline V gene data show CDR1 as KGHDR and CDR2 as SFDVKD.

Sequences were obtained from blood. The chain has TRBV24-1 and TRBJ2-7; unclear D gene. The receptor was derived from a woman aged 40 to 55 with Graves' hyperthyroidism that later progressed to Graves' ophthalmopathy. CDR3 residues: CATSDPPDSEQYF. CDR3 coding DNA: TGTGCCACCAGTGACCCACCCGATTCGGAGCAGTACTTC.